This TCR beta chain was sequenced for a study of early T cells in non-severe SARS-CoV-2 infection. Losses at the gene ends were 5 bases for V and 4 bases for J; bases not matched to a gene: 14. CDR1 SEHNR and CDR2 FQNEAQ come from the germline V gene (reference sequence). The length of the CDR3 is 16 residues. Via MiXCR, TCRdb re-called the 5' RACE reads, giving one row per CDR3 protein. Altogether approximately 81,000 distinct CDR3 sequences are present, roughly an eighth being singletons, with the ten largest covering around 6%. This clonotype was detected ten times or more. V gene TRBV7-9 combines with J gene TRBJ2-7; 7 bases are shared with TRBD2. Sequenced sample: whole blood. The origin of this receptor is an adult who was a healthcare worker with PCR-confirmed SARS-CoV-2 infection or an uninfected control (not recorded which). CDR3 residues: CASSPRAGSGVYEQYF. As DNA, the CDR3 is TGTGCCAGCAGCCCCCGAGCGGGGAGCGGGGTGTACGAGCAGTACTTC.